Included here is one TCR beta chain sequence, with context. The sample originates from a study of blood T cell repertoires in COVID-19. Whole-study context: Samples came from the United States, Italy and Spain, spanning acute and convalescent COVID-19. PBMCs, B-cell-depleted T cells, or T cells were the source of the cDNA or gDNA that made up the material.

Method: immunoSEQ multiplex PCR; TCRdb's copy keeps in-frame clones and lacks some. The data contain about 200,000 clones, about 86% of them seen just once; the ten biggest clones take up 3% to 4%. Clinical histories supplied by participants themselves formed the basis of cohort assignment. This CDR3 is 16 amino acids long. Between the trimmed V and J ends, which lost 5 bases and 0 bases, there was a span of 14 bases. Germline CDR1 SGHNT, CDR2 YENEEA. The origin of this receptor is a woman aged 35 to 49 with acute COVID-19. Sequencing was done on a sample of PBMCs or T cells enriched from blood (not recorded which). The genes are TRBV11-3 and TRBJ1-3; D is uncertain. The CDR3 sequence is CASSQQLRNSGNTIYF. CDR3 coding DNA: TGTGCCAGCAGCCAACAGCTGAGAAACTCTGGAAACACCATATATTTT.